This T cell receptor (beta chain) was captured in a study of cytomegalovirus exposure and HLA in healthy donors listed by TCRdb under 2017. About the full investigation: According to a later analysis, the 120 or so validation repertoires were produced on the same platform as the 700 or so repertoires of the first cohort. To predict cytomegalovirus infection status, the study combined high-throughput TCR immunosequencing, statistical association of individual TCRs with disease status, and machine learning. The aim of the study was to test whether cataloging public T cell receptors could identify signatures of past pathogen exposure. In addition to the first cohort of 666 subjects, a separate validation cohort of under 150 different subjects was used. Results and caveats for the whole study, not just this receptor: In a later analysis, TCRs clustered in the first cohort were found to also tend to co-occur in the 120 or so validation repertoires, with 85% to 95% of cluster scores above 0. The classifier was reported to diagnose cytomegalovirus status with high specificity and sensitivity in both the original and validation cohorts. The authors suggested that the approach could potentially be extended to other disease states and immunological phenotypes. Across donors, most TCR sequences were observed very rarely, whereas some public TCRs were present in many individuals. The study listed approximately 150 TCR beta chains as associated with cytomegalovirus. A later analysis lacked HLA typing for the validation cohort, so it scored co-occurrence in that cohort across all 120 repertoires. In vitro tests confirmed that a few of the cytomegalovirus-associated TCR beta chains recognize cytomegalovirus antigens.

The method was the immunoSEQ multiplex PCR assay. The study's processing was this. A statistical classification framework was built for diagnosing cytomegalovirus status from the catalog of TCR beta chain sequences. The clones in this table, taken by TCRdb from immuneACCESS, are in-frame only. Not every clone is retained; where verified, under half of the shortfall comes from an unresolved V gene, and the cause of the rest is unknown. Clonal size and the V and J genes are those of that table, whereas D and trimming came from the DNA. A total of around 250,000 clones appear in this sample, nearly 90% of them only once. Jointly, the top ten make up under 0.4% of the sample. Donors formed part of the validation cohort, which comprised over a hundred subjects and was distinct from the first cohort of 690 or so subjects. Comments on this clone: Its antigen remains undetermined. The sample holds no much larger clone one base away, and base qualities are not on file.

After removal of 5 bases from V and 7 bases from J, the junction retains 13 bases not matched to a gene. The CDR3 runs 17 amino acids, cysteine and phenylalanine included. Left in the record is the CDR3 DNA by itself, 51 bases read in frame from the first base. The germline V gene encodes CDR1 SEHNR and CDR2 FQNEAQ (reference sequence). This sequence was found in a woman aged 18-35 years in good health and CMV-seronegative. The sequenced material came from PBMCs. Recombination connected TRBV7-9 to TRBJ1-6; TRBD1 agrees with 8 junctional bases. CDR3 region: CASSGGWQGAINSPLHF. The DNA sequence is TGTGCCAGCAGCGGAGGGTGGCAGGGGGCAATCAATTCACCCCTCCACTTT.